This passage covers 15 T cell receptor beta chains from one sample sequenced in a study of regulatory T cells in long-lasting Graves disease. Noted time point: newly diagnosed GD, antithyroid drugs for less than 3 months. PBMC-extracted RNA yielded the TCR library. iRepertoire HTBI primers and Arm-PCR of CDR3 regions built TCR beta libraries. TCRdb fed the multiplex PCR reads into MiXCR, producing one record per CDR3 protein. The sample records roughly 400,000 distinct CDR3 sequences, 15% being singletons. These records were also assigned to another study, of T cells in Graves' hyperthyroidism and ophthalmopathy.

The starting material was peripheral blood mononuclear cells (PBMCs), obtained at new diagnosis, from a patient treated with antithyroid drugs. The receptors were sampled from a woman aged 35 to 49 with Graves disease.

This clonotype has at least ten counts. The chain combines TRBV5-1 with TRBJ2-2; 8 bases match TRBD2. With V trimmed by 8 bases and J by 7 bases, 10 bases remained unmatched. The CDR3 has 14 residues. Germline CDR1 and CDR2: SGHRS and YFSETQ. The CDR3 loop reads CASKISGMSGELFF. CDR3 nucleotide sequence: TGCGCCAGTAAGATTAGCGGGATGAGCGGGGAGCTGTTTTTT.

This clonotype was picked up many times. This rearrangement joins TRBV6-1 to TRBJ2-5, with 13 bases fitting TRBD2. The germline V gene encodes CDR1 MNHNS and CDR2 SASEGT. J lost 1 base, V lost 6 bases, and 5 bases had no gene match. The CDR3 totals 16 residues. CDR3: CASSRTSGRVQETQYF. For the CDR3, the DNA is TGTGCCAGCAGCAGGACTAGCGGGAGAGTCCAAGAGACCCAGTACTTC.

This clonotype was counted between two and nine times. This chain joins TRBV5-1 and TRBJ2-3, with 9 bases aligning to TRBD2. The J segment lost 2 bases and the V segment lost 5 bases, leaving 6 bases of the junction unmatched. The CDR3 loop spans 15 amino acids. Germline V gives CDR1 SGHRS, CDR2 YFSETQ. The CDR3 bases are TGCGCCAGCAGGCGGGAGGGGTTTACCACAGATACGCAGTATTTT. This sequence encodes CASRREGFTTDTQYF.

This clonotype was seen a few times. The V call is TRBV18, the J call TRBJ2-5; TRBD1 agrees at 8 bases. The ends lost 2 bases at V and 1 base at J; junction bases unmatched: 0. The length of the CDR3 is 14 residues. Per the germline V gene, CDR1 is KGHSH and CDR2 is LQKENI. The CDR3 spells CASSPTGGQETQYF. CDR3 DNA: TGTGCCAGCTCACCAACAGGGGGCCAAGAGACCCAGTACTTC. Filled out from reference TRBV18 and TRBJ2-5, the complete variable domain reads NAGVMQNPRHLVRRRGQEARLRCSPMKGHSHVYWYRQLPEEGLKFMVYLQKENIIDESGMPKERFSAEFPKEGPSILRIQQVVRGDSAAYFCASSPTGGQETQYFGPGTRLLVL.

This clonotype was seen repeatedly, ten times or more. This rearrangement joins TRBV11-3 to TRBJ2-2, with D unresolved. Trimming took 7 bases from V and 3 from J, leaving 9 bases between them. CDR1 and CDR2 (germline): SGHNT, YENEEA. This CDR3 contains 13 residues. The CDR3 bases are TGTGCCAGCACCCCCTATTACACCGGGGAGCTGTTTTTT. Translation: CASTPYYTGELFF.

The sample holds many counts of this clonotype. The genes are TRBV6-5 and TRBJ2-7; D call uncertain. V lost 1 base, J lost 6 bases, and 4 bases lay in between. The CDR3 is 11 amino acids. Germline CDR1 and CDR2: MNHEY and SVGAGI. The CDR3 coding sequence is TGTGCCAGCAGTTACTACGGCGAGCAGTACTTC. Its protein product is CASSYYGEQYF.

This clonotype appeared a few times. The chain combines TRBV4-1 with TRBJ1-5; D is undetermined. CDR3 length: 16 residues. The V gene's germline CDR1 is MGHRA and CDR2 YSYEKL. V lost 0 bases, J lost 4 bases, and 13 bases lay in between. The CDR3 sequence: CASSQDDTVTNQPQHF. CDR3 sequence (DNA): TGCGCCAGCAGCCAAGACGATACAGTTACTAATCAGCCCCAGCATTTT.

This clonotype was found many times. V and J are TRBV11-2 and TRBJ2-1; D not resolved. The CDR3 loop spans 15 amino acids. Germline CDR1 and CDR2: SGHAT and FQNNGV. V lost 1 base and J 0 bases, leaving 7 bases between the germline ends. The CDR3, as DNA: TGTGCCAGCAGCTTAGGAACGAGCTCCTACAATGAGCAGTTCTTC. This encodes CASSLGTSSYNEQFF.

The chain has TRBV6-5 and TRBJ2-5; TRBD2 matches at 11 bases. Per the germline V gene, CDR1 is MNHEY and CDR2 is SVGAGI. The CDR3 totals 15 residues. With 6 bases clipped from V and 4 bases from J, the junction kept 7 bases outside the gene matches. This chain's CDR3 is CASSDSGRARETQYF. DNA of the CDR3: TGTGCCAGCAGCGATAGCGGGAGGGCCCGAGAGACCCAGTACTTC.

This clonotype was observed a handful of times. This chain joins TRBV7-6 and TRBJ2-1; possible D gene TRBD2, 5 bases. CDR3 length: 13 amino acids. V was trimmed by 5 bases and J by 6 bases, leaving 11 bases between them. Per the germline V gene, CDR1 is SGHVS and CDR2 is FNYEAQ. CDR3 loop: CASSPGIPNEQFF. Here the CDR3 DNA reads TGTGCCAGCAGCCCGGGAATCCCCAATGAGCAGTTCTTC.

A word on this clonotype: A far larger clone differs by one base, so this is likely a read error. The chain carries TRBV27 and TRBJ2-2; a possible D gene is TRBD1 (6 bases). The CDR3 is made up of 15 amino acids. V lost 5 bases and J lost 3, with 13 bases in between. From germline, CDR1 is MNHEY and CDR2 SMNVEV (reference sequence). The CDR3 reads CASSHGGLDTGELFF. The DNA for the CDR3 is TGTGCCAGCAGTCATGGGGGCCTCGACACCGGGGAGCTGTTTTTT.

Remarks on this clonotype: An end of the junction does not agree with germline; a read error may underlie this. The rearrangement joins TRBV28 to TRBJ2-3; D gene uncertain. Germline CDR1 reads MDHEN; CDR2 reads SYDVKM. The CDR3 runs to 13 residues. CDR3 DNA sequence: TGTGCCAGCAAGCGTCAGGCGCCAGATACGAAGTATTTT. Translated: CASKRQAPDTKYF.

This clonotype was seen repeatedly, ten times or more. J is TRBJ2-1 and V is TRBV9; maybe TRBD2 (5 bases). The V gene lost 3 bases and the J gene lost 7 bases, with 11 bases spanning the gap. Germline values: CDR1 SGDLS, CDR2 YYNGEE. The CDR3 runs to 13 residues. The DNA for the CDR3 is TGTGCCAGCAGCGCCGCATCGGGGAATGAGCAGTTCTTC. It yields the protein CASSAASGNEQFF. Together with reference TRBV9 and TRBJ2-1, the CDR3 gives the full variable domain: DSGVTQTPKHLITATGQRVTLRCSPRSGDLSVYWYQQSLDQGLQFLIQYYNGEERAKGNILERFSAQQFPDLHSELNLSSLELGDSALYFCASSAASGNEQFFGPGTRLTVL.

Many counts were recorded for this clonotype. This chain joins TRBV6-1 and TRBJ2-1; 13 nucleotides align to TRBD2. The CDR3 sequence is 15 residues long. The V segment lost 6 bases and the J segment 9 bases; nucleotides outside the gene matches: 8. Per the germline V gene, CDR1 is MNHNS and CDR2 is SASEGT. DNA for the CDR3: TGTGCCAGCAGCCCACTAGCGGGAGGGCCGGTTGAGCAGTTCTTC. Its translation: CASSPLAGGPVEQFF.

The chain is built from TRBV7-9 and TRBJ2-2; D gene uncertain. CDR1 and CDR2 from the germline V gene are SEHNR and FQNEAQ (reference sequence). The CDR3 loop spans 13 amino acids. Between the trimmed V and J ends, which lost 5 bases and 4 bases, there was a span of 8 bases. The CDR3: CASSHDTTGELFF. The CDR3 DNA reads TGTGCCAGCAGCCACGACACCACCGGGGAGCTGTTTTTT.